One sample yielded the 29 T cell receptor beta chains listed below, sequenced in a study of T cell repertoires in cytomegalovirus infection. Their antigen targets remain unknown. TCRdb independently ran MiXCR on the reads; one entry per CDR3 protein. Here the sample spans 650,000 to 850,000 distinct CDR3 sequences, just under 30% being singletons. The sequences come from cultured CD8+ T cells from PBMCs, collected from culture after CMV antigen stimulation. Source of these receptors: a human donor in good health (CMV status not recorded). Some clones in this sample may be carry-over from other donors' samples.

The chain couples TRBV9 to TRBJ1-1; D gene unclear. Germline V gene sequence: CDR1 SGDLS, CDR2 YYNGEE. The CDR3 sequence is 14 residues long. Between the trimmed V and J ends, which lost 3 bases and 6 bases, there was a span of 15 bases. The CDR3 is CASSESDRVAEAFF. DNA for the CDR3: TGTGCCAGCAGCGAATCCGATAGGGTCGCTGAAGCTTTCTTT.

This clonotype was seen only a few times. The chain couples TRBV7-9 to TRBJ2-5; a possible D gene is TRBD1 (6 bases). CDR1 SEHNR and CDR2 FQNEAQ come from the germline V gene (reference sequence). The CDR3 loop spans 14 amino acids. The V and J ends lost 4 bases and 3 bases respectively, with 12 bases between them. For the CDR3, the DNA is TGTGCCAGCAGCTACCCTCGACAGGAAGAGACCCAGTACTTC. Amino acid sequence: CASSYPRQEETQYF.

The sample holds many counts of this clonotype. Written as DNA, the CDR3 is TGTGCCAGCAGCTTTGGTGGGGGGTGGAACAATGAGCAGTTCTTC. Encoded protein: CASSFGGGWNNEQFF. The V gene is TRBV7-2, the J gene TRBJ2-1; possible D gene TRBD2, 6 bases. CDR3 length: 15 amino acids. V lost 3 bases and J lost 5, with 14 bases in between. Looked up from germline, CDR1 is SGHTA and CDR2 is FQGNSA.

This clonotype occurred many times. The chain carries TRBV7-2 and TRBJ2-3, with 8 nucleotides matching TRBD2. The CDR3 runs to 16 residues. The germline V gene encodes CDR1 SGHTA and CDR2 FQGNSA. J gave up 2 bases and V 5 bases, and 9 bases lay outside the gene matches. The CDR3 is CASSTPTSGLTDTQYF. DNA of the CDR3: TGTGCCAGCAGCACCCCCACTAGCGGTCTCACAGATACGCAGTATTTT.

This chain joins TRBV18 and TRBJ2-6; 9 bases fit TRBD1. The CDR3 covers 18 residues. V shed 4 bases, J shed 0 bases, and the junction held 7 bases outside the gene matches. Germline V gene lookup returns CDR1 KGHSH and CDR2 LQKENI. CDR3 nucleotides: TGTGCCAGCTCACTTCCGGGACAGGGAAACTCTGGGGCCAACGTCCTGACTTTC. The encoded protein is CASSLPGQGNSGANVLTF.

The chain is built from TRBV5-5 and TRBJ1-4, with 8 nucleotides matching TRBD1. J lost 8 bases, V lost 4 bases, and 10 bases had no gene match. The CDR3 runs 15 residues. The germline V gene has CDR1 SGHKS and CDR2 YYEKEE (reference sequence). CDR3 nucleotides: TGTGCCAGCAGCAAGTACAGGGGGAGTCGAGAAAAACTGTTTTTT. As protein: CASSKYRGSREKLFF.

This clonotype was detected a few times. This chain connects TRBV7-9 to TRBJ1-1; no clear D. Germline V CDR1 and CDR2: SEHNR, FQNEAQ (reference sequence). The CDR3 is 13 amino acids. The V and J ends lost 7 bases and 1 base respectively, with 10 bases between them. In DNA, the CDR3 is TGTGCCAGCACGCAAGCAGGGAACACTGAAGCTTTCTTT. Translating gives CASTQAGNTEAFF.

This clonotype was seen only a few times. The chain joins TRBV27 to TRBJ2-1, with 10 bases lining up with TRBD1. Trimming took 7 bases from V and 9 from J; bases not matched to a gene: 9. The CDR3 extends over 14 amino acids. The germline CDR1 and CDR2 sequences are MNHEY and SMNVEV (reference sequence). CDR3 loop: CASTLTGGFGEQFF. The CDR3 coding sequence is TGTGCCAGCACCTTGACAGGGGGCTTTGGTGAGCAGTTCTTC.

Here the CDR3 DNA reads TGTGCCAGCAGTGGGCGGCTCGAGCAGTACGTC. This encodes CASSGRLEQYV. V usage is TRBV6-8 and J usage is TRBJ2-7; D is undetermined. Trimming cost V 5 bases and J 6 bases, with 8 bases left between them. Germline-derived CDR1 and CDR2 are MNHGY and SAAAGT. This CDR3 is built from 11 residues.

This clonotype was observed a few times. The V call is TRBV7-9, the J call TRBJ2-7; 8 positions agree with TRBD2. J gave up 3 bases and V 0 bases, and 13 bases lay outside the gene matches. The CDR3 consists of 18 residues. The germline V gene has CDR1 SEHNR and CDR2 FQNEAQ (reference sequence). CDR3 bases: TGTGCCAGCAGCTTAGCGGAGAGGGCTAGCGGGCAGAACTACGAGCAGTACTTC. It translates to CASSLAERASGQNYEQYF. Drawing the rest from reference TRBV7-9 and TRBJ2-7, the complete variable domain is DTGVSQNPRHKITKRGQNVTFRCDPISEHNRLYWYRQTLGQGPEFLTYFQNEAQLEKSRLLSDRFSAERPKGSFSTLEIQRTEQGDSAMYLCASSLAERASGQNYEQYFGPGTRLTVT.

The chain has TRBV19 and TRBJ2-6; TRBD1 matches 8 bases. The CDR3 has 21 residues. Germline assignment: CDR1 LNHDA and CDR2 SQIVND (reference sequence). The ends lost 6 bases at V and 3 bases at J; junction bases unmatched: 22. The CDR3: CASRIRMDREVTPGGANVLTF. The CDR3 coding sequence is TGTGCCAGTAGAATCCGAATGGACAGGGAGGTTACGCCTGGTGGGGCCAACGTCCTGACTTTC.

This clonotype was detected once. This chain links TRBV7-9 with TRBJ2-5; D gene uncertain. This CDR3 has 14 residues. The germline CDR1 and CDR2 sequences are SEHNR and FQNEAQ (reference sequence). Trimming cost V 1 base and J 5 bases, with 11 bases left between them. The CDR3 is CASSLGPMDETQYF. The CDR3 DNA is TGTGCCAGCAGCTTAGGGCCCATGGACGAGACCCAGTACTTC.

The V call is TRBV5-6, the J call TRBJ2-1, with no clear D. CDR1 SGHDT and CDR2 YYEEEE come from the germline V gene. CDR3 length: 15 residues. The germline V and J ends were trimmed by 2 bases and 3 bases, with 12 bases remaining between them. Written as DNA, the CDR3 is TGTGCCAGCAGCTTCGTTCCGGTACACTACAATGAGCAGTTCTTC. Translation gives CASSFVPVHYNEQFF. Full variable domain (missing parts from reference TRBV5-6 and TRBJ2-1): DAGVTQSPTHLIKTRGQQVTLRCSPKSGHDTVSWYQQALGQGPQFIFQYYEEEERQRGNFPDRFSGHQFPNYSSELNVNALLLGDSALYLCASSFVPVHYNEQFFGPGTRLTVL.

There are a few counts of this clonotype. This chain uses TRBV15 with TRBJ2-1; D is unclear. V lost 1 base and J lost 3, with 13 bases in between. This CDR3 has 16 amino acids. Germline values: CDR1 LNHNV, CDR2 YYDKDF (reference sequence). The CDR3 loop is CATSRVRQSIYNEQFF. For the CDR3, the DNA is TGTGCCACCAGCAGAGTACGGCAGAGTATCTACAATGAGCAGTTCTTC.

V and J are TRBV12-3 or TRBV12-4 and TRBJ1-2; 10 bases are shared with TRBD1. After removal of 1 base from V and 3 bases from J, the junction contained 2 bases not matched to a gene. The CDR3 spans 15 residues. CDR3 in amino acids: CASSLGTGGYYGYTF. In DNA, the CDR3 is TGTGCCAGCAGTTTAGGGACAGGGGGTTACTATGGCTACACCTTC.

At least ten counts were recorded for this clonotype. The V gene is TRBV7-2, the J gene TRBJ1-2, with D unclear. Germline V gene sequence: CDR1 SGHTA, CDR2 FQGNSA. The length of the CDR3 is 14 residues. Trimming cost V 1 base and J 2 bases, with 8 bases left between them. The CDR3 region is CASSLVHNNYGYTF. Written as DNA, the CDR3 is TGTGCCAGCAGCTTAGTGCACAACAACTATGGCTACACCTTC.

The chain couples TRBV20-1 to TRBJ2-3; 7 bases fit TRBD2. With V trimmed by 5 bases and J by 4 bases, 9 bases remained unmatched. Germline V CDR1 and CDR2: DFQATT, SNEGSKA (reference sequence). The CDR3 spans 14 residues. This chain's CDR3 is CSAPLRGYADTQYF. The CDR3 region has the DNA TGCAGTGCTCCCCTGCGGGGGTATGCAGATACGCAGTATTTT.

This clonotype was counted a few times. The chain links TRBV5-5 to TRBJ1-1; D is perhaps TRBD1 (6 bases). The germline V gene encodes CDR1 SGHKS and CDR2 YYEKEE (reference sequence). V dropped 4 bases and J dropped 3 bases, with 25 bases sitting between them. The CDR3 spans 18 residues. CDR3 nucleotide sequence: TGTGCCAGCAGCCTGTCGTTGGGTTTAGGGGGATGGGACACTGAAGCTTTCTTT. It specifies CASSLSLGLGGWDTEAFF. The entire variable domain, with the rest obtained from reference TRBV5-5 and TRBJ1-1, is as follows: DAGVTQSPTHLIKTRGQQVTLRCSPISGHKSVSWYQQVLGQGPQFIFQYYEKEERGRGNFPDRFSARQFPNYSSELNVNALLLGDSALYLCASSLSLGLGGWDTEAFFGQGTRLTVV.

This clonotype was counted only a few times. V and J are TRBV6-6 and TRBJ2-7; 9 nucleotides agree with TRBD2. This CDR3 comprises 15 residues. The J segment lost 4 bases and the V segment lost 1 base, leaving 5 bases of the junction unmatched. The germline V gene encodes CDR1 MNHNY and CDR2 SVGAGI (reference sequence). Here the CDR3 reads CASSYYGLATYEQYV. The CDR3 nucleotides read TGTGCCAGCAGTTACTACGGACTAGCGACTTACGAGCAGTACGTC.

This clonotype was counted a few times. The gene calls are TRBV27 and TRBJ1-1, with D hard to call. V lost 3 bases and J 1 base, leaving 9 bases between the germline ends. CDR1 is MNHEY and CDR2 is SMNVEV in the germline V gene (reference sequence). The CDR3 contains 14 residues. The CDR3 DNA reads TGTGCCAGCAGTTTGATGGCAGCGAACACTGAAGCTTTCTTT. Its protein product is CASSLMAANTEAFF.

The gene calls are TRBV12-3 or TRBV12-4 and TRBJ1-5, with D unresolved. V gave up 5 bases and J gave up 11 bases, with 13 bases separating them. The CDR3 length is 12 residues. The CDR3 region is CASSPGRMAQHF. CDR3 bases: TGTGCCAGCAGTCCTGGACGGATGGCCCAGCATTTT.

This clonotype was picked up a small number of times. The chain recombines TRBV4-3 with TRBJ1-2, with D possibly being TRBD1 (6 bases). The CDR3 totals 15 residues. Germline CDR1 and CDR2: LGHNA and YSLEER. Trimming took off 4 bases at V and 8 bases at J, with 20 bases between the two ends. The CDR3 nucleotides read TGCGCCAGCAGCCTCGTTCCGGGACACAGTCGGGGCTACACCTTC. Protein: CASSLVPGHSRGYTF.

This clonotype came up a few times. The V and J genes are TRBV27 and TRBJ2-1; TRBD2 aligns across 8 bases. The germline V gene has CDR1 MNHEY and CDR2 SMNVEV (reference sequence). This CDR3 spans 14 amino acids. The V gene end was trimmed by 6 bases and the J gene end by 4 bases; junction bases not matched to a gene: 5. The CDR3 DNA follows: TGTGCCAGCAGGTCGGGGGGGCCTTACAATGAGCAGTTCTTC. Protein product: CASRSGGPYNEQFF.

This clonotype was recorded at least ten times. The V call is TRBV7-6, the J call TRBJ1-1; D remains ambiguous. The V and J ends lost 0 bases and 3 bases respectively, with 8 bases between them. CDR1 is SGHVS, CDR2 FNYEAQ, per germline. The CDR3 extends over 14 amino acids. The chain's CDR3 is CASSLAGSDTEAFF. In DNA form, the CDR3 reads TGTGCCAGCAGCTTAGCAGGGTCCGACACTGAAGCTTTCTTT.

This clonotype has a handful of counts. This chain joins TRBV4-1 and TRBJ2-1, with a weak D call TRBD2 (6 bases). This CDR3 is built from 16 residues. The germline CDR1 and CDR2 sequences are MGHRA and YSYEKL. The germline V and J ends were trimmed by 2 bases and 8 bases, with 19 bases remaining between them. In nucleotides, the CDR3 is TGCGCCAGCAGCCAAATCCCGGGACTTCCAATGGATGAGCAGTTCTTC. Its protein is CASSQIPGLPMDEQFF.

In its sample, this clonotype was seen many times. V gene TRBV7-9 combines with J gene TRBJ2-1; 11 bases are a match to TRBD2. Germline V CDR1 and CDR2: SEHNR, FQNEAQ (reference sequence). This CDR3 has 15 amino acids. The J segment lost 4 bases and the V segment lost 4 bases, leaving 3 bases of the junction unmatched. The CDR3 region is CASSSSSGGYNEQFF. The CDR3 DNA sequence: TGTGCCAGCAGCTCATCTAGCGGGGGGTACAATGAGCAGTTCTTC. Variable domain in full (rest from reference TRBV7-9 and TRBJ2-1): DTGVSQNPRHKITKRGQNVTFRCDPISEHNRLYWYRQTLGQGPEFLTYFQNEAQLEKSRLLSDRFSAERPKGSFSTLEIQRTEQGDSAMYLCASSSSSGGYNEQFFGPGTRLTVL.

The chain joins TRBV11-3 to TRBJ2-2, with D possibly TRBD1 on 5 matching bases. CDR1 SGHNT and CDR2 YENEEA come from the germline V gene. V lost 3 bases and J 4 bases, leaving 15 bases between the germline ends. There are 16 residues in the CDR3. Here the CDR3 DNA reads TGTGCCAGCAGCTTGACTTATCAGGGTCCCACCGGGGAGCTGTTTTTT. Protein product: CASSLTYQGPTGELFF.

This clonotype appeared many times. This chain connects TRBV7-9 to TRBJ1-1; TRBD1 matches at 7 bases. The junction had 4 bases not matched to a gene; V was cut back by 9 bases and J by 0 bases. CDR1 is SEHNR, CDR2 FQNEAQ, per germline (reference sequence). The CDR3 spans 13 residues. The DNA for the CDR3 is TGTGCCAGTAGGGGGACAGTGAACACTGAAGCTTTCTTT. As protein: CASRGTVNTEAFF.

This clonotype occurred a few times. V gene TRBV7-6 combines with J gene TRBJ2-5; the match to TRBD2 covers 7 bases. J lost 3 bases, V lost 6 bases, and 13 bases had no gene match. The length of the CDR3 is 16 residues. From germline, CDR1 is SGHVS and CDR2 FNYEAQ. As DNA, the CDR3 is TGTGCCAGCAGTCAGCGGGATGGACATTCTGAAGAGACCCAGTACTTC. Translation gives CASSQRDGHSEETQYF.